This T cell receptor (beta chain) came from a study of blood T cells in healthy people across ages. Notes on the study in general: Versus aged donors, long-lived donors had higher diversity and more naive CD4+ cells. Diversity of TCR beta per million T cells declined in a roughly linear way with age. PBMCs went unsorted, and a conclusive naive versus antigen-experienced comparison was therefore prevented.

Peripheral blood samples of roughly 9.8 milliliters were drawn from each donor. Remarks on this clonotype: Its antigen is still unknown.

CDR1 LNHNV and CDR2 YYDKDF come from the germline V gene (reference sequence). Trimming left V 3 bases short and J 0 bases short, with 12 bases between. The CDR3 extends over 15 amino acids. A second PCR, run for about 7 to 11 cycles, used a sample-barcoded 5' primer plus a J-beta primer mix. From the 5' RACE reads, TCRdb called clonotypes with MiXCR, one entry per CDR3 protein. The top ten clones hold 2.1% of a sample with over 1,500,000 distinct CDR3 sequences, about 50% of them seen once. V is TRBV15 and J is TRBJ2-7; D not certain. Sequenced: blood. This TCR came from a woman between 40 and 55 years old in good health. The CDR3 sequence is CATSSPSMGSYEQYF. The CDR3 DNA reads TGTGCCACCAGCAGCCCCAGCATGGGCTCCTACGAGCAGTACTTC.